These 27 T cell receptor beta chains originate from one sample sequenced in a study of a mutant IDH1 vaccine in newly diagnosed glioma. The protocol was immunoSEQ multiplex PCR, while the TCRdb copy is restricted to in-frame clones and leaves out a portion. The top ten clones hold 0.7% to 0.95% of a sample with 77,000 or so clones, 85% of them seen once. Their antigens are not known. Noted time point: week 23, last vaccination. Mutant IDH1 20-mer peptide, at 300 ug, made up each vaccine dose, with topical imiquimod. This specimen was PBMCs, taken from a glioma patient whose treatment included an IDH1 peptide vaccine. These receptors were obtained from a woman in her forties or fifties with glioma.

The chain employs TRBV11-3 and TRBJ2-1; D is ambiguous. CDR3 length: 13 residues. The germline V gene encodes CDR1 SGHNT and CDR2 YENEEA. Trimming pared 5 bases from V and 8 bases from J, leaving 13 bases between. The CDR3 spells CASSRQDGDEQFF. The CDR3 coding sequence is TGTGCCAGCAGCCGGCAGGATGGCGATGAGCAGTTCTTC.

The chain has TRBV6-6 and TRBJ1-4; D is unresolved. Germline V gene sequence: CDR1 MNHNY, CDR2 SVGAGI (reference sequence). The CDR3 totals 14 residues. Trimming pared 0 bases from V and 2 bases from J, leaving 4 bases between. This CDR3 is CASSYSGTNEKLFF. The CDR3 DNA is TGTGCCAGCAGTTACTCCGGGACTAATGAAAAACTGTTTTTT.

The V gene is TRBV2, the J gene TRBJ1-2; D is possibly TRBD1 (6 bases). Germline CDR1 reads SNHLY; CDR2 reads FYNNEI. The CDR3 spans 14 residues. The V end was cut by 9 bases, the J end by 4 bases, with 18 bases between. The CDR3 DNA follows: TGTGCCAGGAGTCGAGGCCAGGGGACCTATGGCTACACCTTC. Protein sequence: CARSRGQGTYGYTF.

The V and J genes are TRBV28 and TRBJ1-2; 9 positions agree with TRBD1. Germline V gene data show CDR1 as MDHEN and CDR2 as SYDVKM. The CDR3 covers 15 residues. The J segment lost 4 bases and the V segment lost 5 bases, leaving 8 bases of the junction unmatched. CDR3 residues: CASSLIHRGRYGYTF. CDR3 DNA: TGTGCCAGCAGTCTCATCCACAGGGGGCGCTATGGCTACACCTTC.

The gene calls are TRBV7-9 and TRBJ2-5; D perhaps matches TRBD1 (7 bases). The CDR3 has 15 residues. CDR1 and CDR2 from the germline V gene are SEHNR and FQNEAQ (reference sequence). V shed 8 bases and J shed 1 base, with 17 bases lying between them. The CDR3 region has the DNA TGTGCCAGCGGGGGGACAGTTCCTGGCCAAGAGACCCAGTACTTC. Its translation: CASGGTVPGQETQYF.

This chain links TRBV18 with TRBJ2-1, with D tentatively TRBD1 or TRBD2 (5 bases each). This CDR3 contains 13 residues. V was trimmed by 1 base and J by 8 bases, leaving 9 bases between them. Germline assignment: CDR1 KGHSH and CDR2 LQKENI. CDR3 region: CASSPRRGDEQFF. The CDR3 region has the DNA TGTGCCAGCTCACCACGAAGAGGGGATGAGCAGTTCTTC.

The chain uses TRBV6-1 and TRBJ1-5; possibly TRBD1 for D (5 bases). Germline assignment: CDR1 MNHNS and CDR2 SASEGT. V was shortened by 0 bases and J by 7 bases, with 13 bases between the two germline ends. The CDR3 sequence is 15 residues long. The CDR3, as DNA: TGTGCCAGCAGTGAAGCGCTGTGGGGCGGACAGCCCCAGCATTTT. It yields the protein CASSEALWGGQPQHF.

The rearrangement links TRBV28 to TRBJ2-7; D may be TRBD2 (6 bases). V gave up 5 bases and J gave up 2 bases, with 13 bases separating them. CDR3 length: 14 residues. Germline V gene data show CDR1 as MDHEN and CDR2 as SYDVKM. CDR3: CASSLASVPYEQYF. The CDR3 DNA is TGTGCCAGCAGTCTGGCTAGCGTTCCCTACGAGCAGTACTTC.

The CDR3 bases are TGTGCCACCAGCAGCCCTAAGGGGACTAGCGGGTACAATGAGCAGTTCTTC. Translating it yields CATSSPKGTSGYNEQFF. The chain recombines TRBV15 with TRBJ2-1; TRBD2 aligns across 12 bases. This CDR3 is 17 amino acids long. CDR1 and CDR2 (germline): LNHNV, YYDKDF (reference sequence). After removal of 3 bases from V and 4 bases from J, the junction contained 7 bases not matched to a gene.

This chain joins TRBV28 and TRBJ2-1; no clear D. The length of the CDR3 is 12 residues. Germline V gene data show CDR1 as MDHEN and CDR2 as SYDVKM. V lost 8 bases, J lost 0 bases, and 5 bases lay in between. The CDR3 DNA follows: TGTGCCAGCTGGGGCTCCTACAATGAGCAGTTCTTC. Translating it yields CASWGSYNEQFF.

The V call is TRBV9, the J call TRBJ2-3; the D is unclear. V was pared by 0 bases and J by 6 bases, with 11 bases between. Germline values: CDR1 SGDLS, CDR2 YYNGEE. The CDR3 extends over 14 amino acids. The CDR3 is CASSVATLRDTQYF. The CDR3 bases are TGTGCCAGCAGCGTAGCAACGCTGAGGGATACGCAGTATTTT.

CDR3 sequence (DNA): TGTGCCACCAGCAGAGATCTAGGTAGTGGACAGACCCAGTACTTC. Translating gives CATSRDLGSGQTQYF. V and J are TRBV15 and TRBJ2-5, with unresolved D. Germline-derived CDR1 and CDR2 are LNHNV and YYDKDF (reference sequence). The CDR3 totals 15 residues. Trimming cost V 0 bases and J 6 bases, with 14 bases left between them.

V gene TRBV7-9 combines with J gene TRBJ1-4, with a possible D match to TRBD1 (5 bases). This CDR3 region has 13 residues. The germline V gene encodes CDR1 SEHNR and CDR2 FQNEAQ (reference sequence). The germline V and J ends were trimmed by 1 base and 13 bases, with 13 bases remaining between them. The DNA of the CDR3 is TGTGCCAGCAGCTTAGGGCAGGGAAGAGGACTGTTTTTT. It codes for CASSLGQGRGLFF.

There are a few counts of this clone. The chain recombines TRBV7-9 with TRBJ1-2; D is undetermined. Deletions cut 1 base from V and 5 bases from J, with 8 bases between. The CDR3 has 13 amino acids. Germline V gene data show CDR1 as SEHNR and CDR2 as FQNEAQ (reference sequence). For the CDR3, the DNA is TGTGCCAGCAGCTTAGGGGGAGAGTATGGCTACACCTTC. Amino acids: CASSLGGEYGYTF.

This chain uses TRBV12-5 with TRBJ2-1; weak D call: TRBD2 (5 bases). Trimming took 0 bases from V and 5 from J, leaving 8 bases between them. The length of the CDR3 is 14 residues. Germline V gives CDR1 LGHNT, CDR2 FRNRAP. The CDR3 bases are TGTGCTAGTGGTTTGGTTAGAGGGAACAATGAGCAGTTCTTC. This encodes CASGLVRGNNEQFF. Full variable domain (missing parts from reference TRBV12-5 and TRBJ2-1): DARVTQTPRHKVTEMGQEVTMRCQPILGHNTVFWYRQTMMQGLELLAYFRNRAPLDDSGMPKDRFSAEMPDATLATLKIQPSEPRDSAVYFCASGLVRGNNEQFFGPGTRLTVL.

This clone was seen once. This chain connects TRBV27 to TRBJ2-7, with TRBD1 matching over 7 bases. Germline-derived CDR1 and CDR2 are MNHEY and SMNVEV (reference sequence). The CDR3 consists of 16 residues. The V segment lost 3 bases and the J segment 0 bases; nucleotides outside the gene matches: 8. CDR3 nucleotides: TGTGCCAGCAGTTTCATCGGGACAGTGCCCTCCTACGAGCAGTACTTC. Its translation: CASSFIGTVPSYEQYF.

This sequence joins TRBV9 and TRBJ2-5, with D possibly being TRBD1 or TRBD2 (9 bases each). Germline V gene data show CDR1 as SGDLS and CDR2 as YYNGEE. V shed 6 bases and J shed 5 bases, with 17 bases lying between them. There are 14 residues in the CDR3. CDR3 sequence reads: CASNPSGTGETQYF. The CDR3 bases are TGTGCCAGCAATCCTAGCGGGACAGGGGAGACCCAGTACTTC.

The V gene is TRBV5-4, the J gene TRBJ1-1; D is unresolved. CDR1 and CDR2 (germline): SGHNT, YYREEE (reference sequence). The CDR3 has 15 amino acids. Trimming stripped 0 bases from V and 3 bases from J, with 12 bases between. The CDR3 region is CASSLEPGRDTEAFF. CDR3 sequence (DNA): TGTGCCAGCAGCTTGGAACCGGGGAGGGACACTGAAGCTTTCTTT.

CDR3 protein: CASSPGGPYTQYF. The CDR3 DNA sequence: TGTGCCAGCAGCCCCGGGGGCCCGTATACGCAGTATTTT. This chain links TRBV7-9 with TRBJ2-3, with D possibly being TRBD1 or TRBD2 (6 bases each). V was pared by 5 bases and J by 7 bases, with 13 bases between. Germline CDR1 is SEHNR and CDR2 is FQNEAQ (reference sequence). The CDR3 length is 13 residues.

For the CDR3, the DNA is TGTGCCACCAGCAGAGATCTTACAGGGAGGAGAGAAAAACTGTTTTTT. Encoded protein: CATSRDLTGRREKLFF. V gene TRBV15 combines with J gene TRBJ1-4; maybe TRBD1 (6 bases). CDR1 and CDR2 from the germline V gene are LNHNV and YYDKDF (reference sequence). V was clipped by 0 bases and J by 8 bases, with 16 bases between them. This CDR3 comprises 16 residues.

The rearrangement joins TRBV7-2 to TRBJ2-7; 11 bases are a match to TRBD1. The J segment lost 2 bases and the V segment lost 5 bases, leaving 2 bases of the junction unmatched. There are 14 residues in the CDR3. The germline V gene encodes CDR1 SGHTA and CDR2 FQGNSA. The CDR3 spells CASSRDRGAYEQYF. In DNA, the CDR3 is TGTGCCAGCAGCCGGGACAGGGGGGCCTACGAGCAGTACTTC.

The chain combines TRBV4-1 with TRBJ2-1; 11 nucleotides agree with TRBD2. The CDR3 covers 17 residues. The ends lost 1 base at V and 8 bases at J; junction bases unmatched: 10. CDR1 MGHRA and CDR2 YSYEKL come from the germline V gene. The DNA of the CDR3 is TGCGCCAGCAGCCAAGGGGCGCCTAGCGGGAGGTCATATGAGCAGTTCTTC. It yields the protein CASSQGAPSGRSYEQFF.

The rearrangement joins TRBV30 to TRBJ2-3; no reliable D call. Deletions cut 3 bases from V and 0 bases from J, with 7 bases between. Germline CDR1 GTSNPN, CDR2 SVGIG (reference sequence). The CDR3 loop spans 13 amino acids. The CDR3 DNA is TGTGCCTGGAGGGTGGCTAGCACAGATACGCAGTATTTT. This translates into CAWRVASTDTQYF.

V usage is TRBV10-3 and J usage is TRBJ2-2, with D possibly being TRBD1 (5 bases). Trimming cost V 6 bases and J 5 bases, with 10 bases left between them. This CDR3 contains 13 residues. Germline V gives CDR1 ENHRY, CDR2 SYGVKD. CDR3 region: CAIRDSETGELFF. In nucleotides, the CDR3 is TGTGCCATCAGAGACAGTGAAACCGGGGAGCTGTTTTTT.

CDR3 protein: CASSTTAGKRNSPLHF. In nucleotides, the CDR3 is TGTGCCAGCAGCACTACTGCAGGGAAACGTAATTCACCCCTCCACTTT. The chain combines TRBV7-2 with TRBJ1-6, with D perhaps matching TRBD1 (5 bases). The CDR3 has 16 amino acids. Per germline, CDR1 SGHTA and CDR2 FQGNSA. V was clipped by 5 bases and J by 6 bases, with 17 bases between them.

The chain employs TRBV19 and TRBJ1-1; 11 nucleotides match TRBD1. V shed 7 bases and J 5 bases; nucleotides not matched to a gene: 12. The germline gives CDR1 LNHDA, CDR2 SQIVND (reference sequence). This CDR3 region has 16 residues. CDR3 DNA: TGTGCCAGTATCAGGCGGTCGGGACAGGGGGGAACTGAAGCTTTCTTT. Translation gives CASIRRSGQGGTEAFF.

The rearrangement joins TRBV29-1 to TRBJ2-2; TRBD1 aligns across 11 bases. Germline CDR1 reads SQVTM; CDR2 reads ANQGSEA. J lost 6 bases, V lost 6 bases, and 6 bases had no gene match. The CDR3 spans 14 residues. The CDR3 protein is CSVLPGQGAGELFF. In DNA, the CDR3 is TGCAGCGTCCTACCGGGACAGGGGGCCGGGGAGCTGTTTTTT.